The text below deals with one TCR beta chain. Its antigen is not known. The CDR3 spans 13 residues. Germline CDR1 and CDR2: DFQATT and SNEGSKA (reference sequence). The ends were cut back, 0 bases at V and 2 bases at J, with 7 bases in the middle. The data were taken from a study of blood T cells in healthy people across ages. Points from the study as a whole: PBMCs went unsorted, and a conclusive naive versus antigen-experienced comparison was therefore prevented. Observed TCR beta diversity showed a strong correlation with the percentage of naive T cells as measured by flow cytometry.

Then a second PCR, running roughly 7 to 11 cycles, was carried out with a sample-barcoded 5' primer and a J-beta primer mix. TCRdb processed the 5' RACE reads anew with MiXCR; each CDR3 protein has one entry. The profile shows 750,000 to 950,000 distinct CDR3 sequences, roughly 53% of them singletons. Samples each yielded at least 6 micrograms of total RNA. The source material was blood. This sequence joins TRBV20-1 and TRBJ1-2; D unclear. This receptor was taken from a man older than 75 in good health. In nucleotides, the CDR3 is TGCAGTGCTAGAGATCCAGCGAACTATGGCTACACCTTC. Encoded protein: CSARDPANYGYTF.